These 15 T cell receptor beta chains originate from one sample sequenced in a study of PD-1 blockade in classical Hodgkin lymphoma. TCRdb's copy holds only in-frame clones and misses some; the assay was immunoSEQ multiplex PCR. Altogether just over 25,000 clones are present, around 69% being singletons, with the ten largest covering roughly 10%. Autologous stem cell transplantation was followed by relapse in every patient, and brentuximab vedotin exposure varied. The source was peripheral blood mononuclear cells (PBMCs), collected before the second cycle of nivolumab. The receptors were sampled from a human donor with classical Hodgkin lymphoma.

The V call is TRBV28, the J call TRBJ1-1, with TRBD1 identical over 8 bases. The CDR3 extends over 13 amino acids. V shed 6 bases and J 7 bases; nucleotides not matched to a gene: 7. Germline V gives CDR1 MDHEN, CDR2 SYDVKM. CDR3 residues: CASSTDRAREAFF. DNA for the CDR3: TGTGCCAGCAGCACGGACAGGGCGCGTGAAGCTTTCTTT.

The V gene is TRBV7-8, the J gene TRBJ2-1, with TRBD2 identical over 13 bases. The CDR3 is 15 amino acids. Per the germline V gene, CDR1 is SGHVS and CDR2 is FQNEAQ. V lost 5 bases and J lost 10; bases outside the gene matches: 8. CDR3 loop: CASSTSGGASYEQFF. As DNA, the CDR3 is TGTGCCAGCAGCACTAGCGGGGGGGCGTCTTACGAGCAGTTCTTC.

On this clone: Other DNA sequences in the sample encode the same CDR3. This chain connects TRBV5-1 to TRBJ1-2; 7 nucleotides agree with TRBD1. Germline V CDR1 and CDR2: SGHRS, YFSETQ. The CDR3 consists of 14 residues. Losses at the gene ends were 3 bases for V and 4 bases for J; bases not matched to a gene: 6. CDR3 bases: TGCGCCAGCAGCTCCTCAGGGGGGGGCTATGGCTACACCTTC. Translating gives CASSSSGGGYGYTF.

This clone has more than one count but fewer than ten. CDR3 coding DNA: TGTGCCAGCAGTTTTTGGGGGGCTGAGGAGACCCAGTACTTC. Residues: CASSFWGAEETQYF. This chain uses TRBV27 with TRBJ2-5; TRBD1 or TRBD2 may be the D gene (6 bases each). The V gene's germline CDR1 is MNHEY and CDR2 SMNVEV (reference sequence). The CDR3 has 14 residues. The V end lost 3 bases, the J end lost 5 bases, and 13 bases lay between the germline ends.

V usage is TRBV7-9 and J usage is TRBJ1-1; D is undetermined. Germline V CDR1 and CDR2: SEHNR, FQNEAQ (reference sequence). The CDR3 has 13 amino acids. The germline V and J ends were trimmed by 3 bases and 0 bases, with 5 bases remaining between them. The DNA of the CDR3 is TGTGCCAGCAGCTTGAGGTTGAACACTGAAGCTTTCTTT. As protein: CASSLRLNTEAFF.

The chain recombines TRBV10-3 with TRBJ1-2; D is unclear. This CDR3 is 14 amino acids long. V lost 8 bases, J lost 2 bases, and 15 bases lay in between. Per germline, CDR1 ENHRY and CDR2 SYGVKD. The CDR3 spells CAISTLAGNYGYTF. As DNA, the CDR3 is TGTGCCATCTCAACGCTCGCCGGAAACTATGGCTACACCTTC.

The J gene is TRBJ2-2, the V gene TRBV19; 11 bases line up with TRBD2. Germline V gives CDR1 LNHDA, CDR2 SQIVND (reference sequence). With 7 bases clipped from V and 6 bases from J, the junction kept 7 bases outside the gene matches. CDR3 length equals 15 residues. As DNA, the CDR3 is TGTGCCAGTAACCTGATAGCGGGGGGGCCCGGGGAGCTGTTTTTT. Amino acid sequence: CASNLIAGGPGELFF.

There are a few counts of this clone. The rearrangement joins TRBV5-1 to TRBJ2-5; D is possibly TRBD1 or TRBD2 (5 bases each). V dropped 4 bases and J dropped 0 bases, with 13 bases sitting between them. There are 15 residues in the CDR3. Germline assignment: CDR1 SGHRS and CDR2 YFSETQ. The CDR3 reads CASSPQGGYQETQYF. CDR3 in DNA: TGCGCCAGCAGCCCCCAGGGCGGGTACCAAGAGACCCAGTACTTC. Full variable domain (rest looked up from reference TRBV5-1 and TRBJ2-5): KAGVTQTPRYLIKTRGQQVTLSCSPISGHRSVSWYQQTPGQGLQFLFEYFSETQRNKGNFPGRFSGRQFSNSRSEMNVSTLELGDSALYLCASSPQGGYQETQYFGPGTRLLVL.

CDR3 amino acids: CASSLGSLVAGELFF. In DNA, the CDR3 is TGTGCCAGCAGTTTAGGCTCTCTGGTGGCCGGGGAGCTGTTTTTT. J is TRBJ2-2 and V is TRBV28, with D unclear. Trimming removed 2 bases at V and 6 bases at J, with 13 bases between. This CDR3 spans 15 amino acids. CDR1 is MDHEN and CDR2 is SYDVKM in the germline V gene.

The chain joins TRBV5-1 to TRBJ2-1; 7 bases are a match to TRBD2. The ends lost 0 bases at V and 6 bases at J; junction bases unmatched: 9. CDR1 is SGHRS and CDR2 is YFSETQ in the germline V gene. CDR3 length: 16 amino acids. CDR3 bases: TGCGCCAGCAGCTTGGGATCGGCTAGCGGTCGCAATGAGCAGTTCTTC. It specifies CASSLGSASGRNEQFF.

This clone is medium-sized. The genes are TRBV10-3 and TRBJ1-1, with 7 bases that match TRBD1. Germline CDR1 reads ENHRY; CDR2 reads SYGVKD. This CDR3 spans 12 amino acids. V gave up 6 bases and J gave up 4 bases; unmatched junction bases: 2. CDR3 residues: CAIRQGITEAFF. The CDR3, as DNA: TGTGCCATCAGACAGGGGATCACTGAAGCTTTCTTT.

This clone was seen a single time. The chain links TRBV18 to TRBJ2-3; no clear D gene. V lost 3 bases to trimming and J lost 0 bases, with 7 bases between them. Germline loops: CDR1 KGHSH, CDR2 LQKENI. The CDR3 length is 14 residues. This CDR3 is CASSPLVSTDTQYF. The CDR3 region has the DNA TGTGCCAGCTCACCGTTGGTTAGCACAGATACGCAGTATTTT. Full variable domain (missing parts from reference TRBV18 and TRBJ2-3): NAGVMQNPRHLVRRRGQEARLRCSPMKGHSHVYWYRQLPEEGLKFMVYLQKENIIDESGMPKERFSAEFPKEGPSILRIQQVVRGDSAAYFCASSPLVSTDTQYFGPGTRLTVL.

The sample holds a few counts of this clone. The gene calls are TRBV27 and TRBJ1-5; no definite D call. The CDR3 totals 14 residues. Germline CDR1 is MNHEY and CDR2 is SMNVEV (reference sequence). Trimming took off 4 bases at V and 4 bases at J, with 11 bases between the two ends. CDR3 in DNA: TGTGCCAGCAGTTCGGGTTGGGGTAATCAGCCCCAGCATTTT. Translating it yields CASSSGWGNQPQHF.

The V call is TRBV28, the J call TRBJ2-1; D unresolved. The germline V gene has CDR1 MDHEN and CDR2 SYDVKM. Trimming stripped 1 base from V and 10 bases from J, with 5 bases between. The CDR3 runs 11 residues. CDR3 sequence reads: CASSLYEEQFF. The DNA for the CDR3 is TGTGCCAGCAGTTTATATGAGGAGCAGTTCTTC. The variable domain in full, with the rest retrieved from reference TRBV28 and TRBJ2-1, is DVKVTQSSRYLVKRTGEKVFLECVQDMDHENMFWYRQDPGLGLRLIYFSYDVKMKEKGDIPEGYSVSREKKERFSLILESASTNQTSMYLCASSLYEEQFFGPGTRLTVL.

This clone was picked up a small number of times. The chain has TRBV5-6 and TRBJ2-1, with 16 bases aligning to TRBD2. Trimming cost V 7 bases and J 8 bases; bases outside gene matches: 15. Germline lookup yields CDR1 SGHDT and CDR2 YYEEEE. This CDR3 spans 18 amino acids. The CDR3 here is CASPTPGLAGGPMDEQFF. The CDR3 DNA sequence: TGTGCCAGCCCTACACCGGGACTAGCGGGAGGGCCGATGGATGAGCAGTTCTTC.